Listed here is a single T cell receptor (beta chain). Its antigen is not identified. The sample comes from a study of blood T cells in healthy people across ages. General study findings and limits: Observed TCR beta diversity showed a strong correlation with the percentage of naive T cells as measured by flow cytometry. Because donor CMV status was unknown, expanded clonotype changes were possibly confounded.

Trimming took 4 bases from V and 0 from J, leaving 10 bases between them. CDR1 and CDR2 from the germline V gene are MNHEY and SVGAGI. The CDR3 is 14 amino acids. With a J-beta primer mix and a sample-barcoded 5' primer, a second PCR ran about 7 to 11 cycles. TCRdb reprocessed the 5' RACE reads via MiXCR and lists one record per CDR3 protein. This sample has roughly 800,000 distinct CDR3 sequences, with 55% to 75% found just once. Donation came from healthy Caucasian individuals in Russia who were aged 6 to 90. Isolation recovered at least 6 million PBMCs from every sample. This sequence was found in a man aged 25 to 40 in good health. Material: blood. The chain couples TRBV6-5 to TRBJ2-7; D ambiguous. The CDR3 here is CASSFRFGSYEQYF. In DNA, the CDR3 is TGTGCCAGCAGTTTTCGGTTCGGCTCCTACGAGCAGTACTTC.